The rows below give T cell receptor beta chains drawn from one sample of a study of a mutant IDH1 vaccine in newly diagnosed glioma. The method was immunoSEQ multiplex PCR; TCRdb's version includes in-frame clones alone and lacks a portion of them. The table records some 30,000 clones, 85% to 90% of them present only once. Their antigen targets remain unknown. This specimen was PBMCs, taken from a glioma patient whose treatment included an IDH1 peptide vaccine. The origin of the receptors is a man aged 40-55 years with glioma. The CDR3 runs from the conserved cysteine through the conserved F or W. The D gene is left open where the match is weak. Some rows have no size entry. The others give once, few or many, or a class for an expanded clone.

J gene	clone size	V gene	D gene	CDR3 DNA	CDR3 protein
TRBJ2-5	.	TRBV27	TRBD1	TGTGCCAGCAGACCTGGACAGGGCCCGCAAGAGACCCAGTACTTC	CASRPGQGPQETQYF
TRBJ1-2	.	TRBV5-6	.	TGTGCCAGCAGCCCGGGGGCCGCCTATGGCTACACCTTC	CASSPGAAYGYTF
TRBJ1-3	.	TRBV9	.	TGTGCCAGCAGCGTAGCGGGGGGCTACTCTGGAAACACCATATATTTT	CASSVAGGYSGNTIYF
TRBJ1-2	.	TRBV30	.	TGTGCCTGGAGTGTACGAGAATCTGGCTACACCTTC	CAWSVRESGYTF
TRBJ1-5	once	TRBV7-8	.	TGTGCCAGCAGCTTAGCGGTAGGGTCGCCCCAGCATTTT	CASSLAVGSPQHF
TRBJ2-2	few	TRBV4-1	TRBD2	TGCGCCAGCAGCCAAGACGGGGGAGGGTCCACGGCCGGGGAGCTGTTTTTT	CASSQDGGGSTAGELFF
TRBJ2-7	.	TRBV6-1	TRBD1	TGTGCCAGCAGTAACACAGGGGGCACCTACGAGCAGTACTTC	CASSNTGGTYEQYF
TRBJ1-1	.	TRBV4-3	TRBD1	TGCGCCAGCAGCGAACGACAGGGGGCAAGGACTGAAGCTTTCTTT	CASSERQGARTEAFF
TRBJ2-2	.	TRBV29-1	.	TGCAGCGCGTCGCCGAACACCGGGGAGCTGTTTTTT	CSASPNTGELFF
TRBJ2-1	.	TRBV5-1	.	TGCGCCAGCAGCCCCCTTATAACTAGCTCCTACAATGAGCAGTTCTTC	CASSPLITSSYNEQFF
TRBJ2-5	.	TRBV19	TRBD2	TGTGCCAGTAGTCGGACTAGCGGGAGCGATGGACAAGAGACCCAGTACTTC	CASSRTSGSDGQETQYF
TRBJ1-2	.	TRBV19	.	TGTGCCAGTAGCTTACAGGGTGCGAAGGTTTTCGGCTACACCTTC	CASSLQGAKVFGYTF
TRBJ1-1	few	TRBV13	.	TGTGCCAGCAGCTCCGGACAGCAGAACACTGAAGCTTTCTTT	CASSSGQQNTEAFF
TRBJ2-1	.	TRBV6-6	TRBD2	TGTGCCAGCAGCCTTAGCGGGGGGGGCGGCAATGAGCAGTTCTTC	CASSLSGGGGNEQFF
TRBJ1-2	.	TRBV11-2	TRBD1	TGTGCCAGCAGCCAGGGGGCAGGGCGGTATGGCTACACCTTC	CASSQGAGRYGYTF
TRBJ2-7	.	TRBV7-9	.	TGTGCCAGTTCATTTATCCGGGGTGGCGAGCAGTACTTC	CASSFIRGGEQYF
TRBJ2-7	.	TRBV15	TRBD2	TGTGCCACCAGCCGACAAGCGGGGGGGAGCTCCTACGAGCAGTACTTC	CATSRQAGGSSYEQYF
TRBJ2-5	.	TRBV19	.	TGTGCCAGTAGTATATCCCGGACAACAAGGGAGACCCAGTACTTC	CASSISRTTRETQYF
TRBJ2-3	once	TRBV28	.	TGTGCCAGCAGAAGGAGGTCGACTTCCACAGATACGCAGTATTTT	CASRRRSTSTDTQYF
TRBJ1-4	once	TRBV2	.	TGTGCCAGCAGTGGAACACAGAACGCTAATGAAAAACTGTTTTTT	CASSGTQNANEKLFF
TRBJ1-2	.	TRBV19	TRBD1	TGTGCCAGTAGTGGAACACAGGGGAACTATGGCTACACCTTC	CASSGTQGNYGYTF
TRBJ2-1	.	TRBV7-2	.	TGTGCCAGCAGCTTAGATCCGGGCCCTGAGCAGTTCTTC	CASSLDPGPEQFF
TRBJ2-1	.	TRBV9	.	TGTGCCAGCGCATTAGCAGGGACCCATGAGCAGTTCTTC	CASALAGTHEQFF
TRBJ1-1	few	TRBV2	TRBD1	TGTGCCAGCAGCCATCGGACAGGGATGAACACTGAAGCTTTCTTT	CASSHRTGMNTEAFF
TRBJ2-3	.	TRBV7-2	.	TGTGCCAGCAGCTTTGCGGACAGCACAGATACGCAGTATTTT	CASSFADSTDTQYF
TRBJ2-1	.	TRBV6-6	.	TGTGCCAGCAGTTACAGGGACAATGAGCAGTTCTTC	CASSYRDNEQFF
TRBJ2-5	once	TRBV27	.	TGTGCCAGCAGTTTTATCCCGGGTTGGGAGACCCAGTACTTC	CASSFIPGWETQYF
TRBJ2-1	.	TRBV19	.	TGTGCCAGTAGTAGAGATATCGGTGAGCAGTTCTTC	CASSRDIGEQFF
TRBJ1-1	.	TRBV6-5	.	TGTGCCAGCAGTACCCGGACACCTATGAACACTGAAGCTTTCTTT	CASSTRTPMNTEAFF
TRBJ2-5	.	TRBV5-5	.	TGTGCCAGCAGGCGGGGATGGACCGGAGAGACCCAGTACTTC	CASRRGWTGETQYF
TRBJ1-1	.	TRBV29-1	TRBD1	TGCAGCGTTTTTACAGGGGCGAACACTGAAGCTTTCTTT	CSVFTGANTEAFF
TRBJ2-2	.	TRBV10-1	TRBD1	TGCGCCAGCAGCGGGACAGGGGGCTCCGGGGAGCTGTTTTTT	CASSGTGGSGELFF
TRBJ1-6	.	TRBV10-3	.	TGTGCCATCGAAATCCGGGGTAACCCCTATAATTCACCCCTCCACTTT	CAIEIRGNPYNSPLHF
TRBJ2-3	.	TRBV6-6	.	TGTGCCAGCAGTTACTCTAGCGTGACAGATACGCAGTATTTT	CASSYSSVTDTQYF
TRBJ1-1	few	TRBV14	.	TGTGCCAGCAGCCAGCTGAGCCGGGGCAGCCCTCGTAGCACTGAAGCTTTCTTT	CASSQLSRGSPRSTEAFF
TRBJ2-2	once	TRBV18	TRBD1	TGTGCCAGCTCACCACAACGTTCAGGGGGTAGCTCCGGGGAGCTGTTTTTT	CASSPQRSGGSSGELFF
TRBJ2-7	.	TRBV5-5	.	TGTGCCAGCAGCTTATGGACAGTCCGCTACGAGCAGTACTTC	CASSLWTVRYEQYF